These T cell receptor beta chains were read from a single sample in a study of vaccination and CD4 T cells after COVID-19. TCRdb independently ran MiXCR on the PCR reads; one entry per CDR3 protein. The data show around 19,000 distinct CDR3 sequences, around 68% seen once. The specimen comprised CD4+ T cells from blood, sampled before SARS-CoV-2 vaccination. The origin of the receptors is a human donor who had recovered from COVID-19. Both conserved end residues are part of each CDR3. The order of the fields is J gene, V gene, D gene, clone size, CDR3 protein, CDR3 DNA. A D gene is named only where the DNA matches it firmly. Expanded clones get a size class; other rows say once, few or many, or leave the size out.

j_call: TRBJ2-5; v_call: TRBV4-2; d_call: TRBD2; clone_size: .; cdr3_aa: CASSPKAGRLETQYF; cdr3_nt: TGTGCCAGCAGCCCAAAAGCGGGGCGTCTAGAGACCCAGTACTTC
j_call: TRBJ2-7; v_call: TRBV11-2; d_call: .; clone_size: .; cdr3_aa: CASSSAVVGSEQYF; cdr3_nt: TGTGCCAGCAGCTCGGCGGTAGTTGGAAGCGAGCAGTACTTC
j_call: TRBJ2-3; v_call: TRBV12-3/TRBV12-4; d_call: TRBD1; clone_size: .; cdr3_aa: CASSLRGQGTDTQYF; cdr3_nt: TGTGCCAGCAGTTTACGGGGACAGGGCACAGATACGCAGTATTTT
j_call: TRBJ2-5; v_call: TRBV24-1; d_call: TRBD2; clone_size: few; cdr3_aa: CATSDSLTSGTQETQYF; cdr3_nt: TGTGCCACCAGTGATTCTCTGACTAGCGGGACACAAGAGACCCAGTACTTC
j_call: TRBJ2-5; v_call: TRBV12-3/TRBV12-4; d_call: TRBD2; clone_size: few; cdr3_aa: CASSFTSAETQYF; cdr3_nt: TGTGCCAGCAGTTTCACTAGCGCAGAGACCCAGTACTTC
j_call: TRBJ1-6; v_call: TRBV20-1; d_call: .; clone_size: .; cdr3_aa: CSARRAGNSPLHF; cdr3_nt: TGCAGTGCTAGACGCGCGGGTAATTCACCCCTCCACTTT
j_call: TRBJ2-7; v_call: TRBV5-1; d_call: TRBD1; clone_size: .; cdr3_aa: CASSFTGEREQYF; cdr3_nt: TGCGCCAGCAGCTTTACAGGGGAGCGCGAGCAGTACTTC
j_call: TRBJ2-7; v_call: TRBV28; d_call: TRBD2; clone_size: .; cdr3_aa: CASSSIRGREGRSEQYF; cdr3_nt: TGTGCCAGCAGCTCGATACGCGGGCGGGAGGGCCGGAGCGAGCAGTACTTC
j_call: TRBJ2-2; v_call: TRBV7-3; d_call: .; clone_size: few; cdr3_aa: CASSLSGGAANTGELFF; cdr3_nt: TGTGCCAGCAGCCTTTCCGGTGGGGCCGCGAACACCGGGGAGCTGTTTTTT
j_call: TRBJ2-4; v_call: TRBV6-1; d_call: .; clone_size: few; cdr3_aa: CASSEGGAVPSIQYF; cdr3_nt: TGTGCCAGCAGTGAAGGAGGGGCAGTCCCAAGCATTCAGTACTTC
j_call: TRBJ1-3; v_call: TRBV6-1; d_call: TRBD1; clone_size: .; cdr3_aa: CASRPGQGAHTIYF; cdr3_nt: TGTGCCAGCCGACCGGGACAGGGGGCTCACACCATATATTTT
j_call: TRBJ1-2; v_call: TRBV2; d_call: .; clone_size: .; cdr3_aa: CASRARDFGYGYTF; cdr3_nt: TGTGCCAGCAGGGCCCGGGACTTTGGCTATGGCTACACCTTC
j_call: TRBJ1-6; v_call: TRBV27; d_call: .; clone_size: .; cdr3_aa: CASAYKHPYNSPLHF; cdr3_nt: TGTGCCAGCGCCTATAAACATCCGTATAATTCACCCCTCCACTTT
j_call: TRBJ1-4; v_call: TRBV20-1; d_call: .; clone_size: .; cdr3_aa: CSARVRFGEKLFF; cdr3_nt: TGCAGTGCTAGAGTCAGGTTCGGTGAAAAACTGTTTTTT
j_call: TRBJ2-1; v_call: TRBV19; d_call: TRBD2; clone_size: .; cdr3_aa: CASTSGRAAYNEQFF; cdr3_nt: TGTGCCAGTACCAGCGGGAGAGCGGCCTACAATGAGCAGTTCTTC
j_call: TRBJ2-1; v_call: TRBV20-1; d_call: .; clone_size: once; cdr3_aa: CSAIPRANEQFF; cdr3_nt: TGCAGTGCTATTCCAAGGGCGAATGAGCAGTTCTTC
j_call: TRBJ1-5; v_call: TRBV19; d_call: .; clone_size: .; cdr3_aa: CASSMAYRPNQPQHF; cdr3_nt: TGTGCCAGTAGTATGGCGTACAGGCCAAATCAGCCCCAGCATTTT
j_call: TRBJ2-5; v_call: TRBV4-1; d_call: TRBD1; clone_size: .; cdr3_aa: CASSPSRGTGGQTQYF; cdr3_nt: TGCGCCAGCAGCCCTAGTAGGGGGACAGGGGGACAGACCCAGTACTTC
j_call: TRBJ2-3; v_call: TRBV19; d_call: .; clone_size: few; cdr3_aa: CASSMGDTQYF; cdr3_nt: TGTGCCAGTAGTATGGGAGATACGCAGTATTTT
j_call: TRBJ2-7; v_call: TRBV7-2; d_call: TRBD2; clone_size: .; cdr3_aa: CASSLLGLAAYEQYF; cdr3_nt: TGTGCCAGCAGCTTGTTGGGACTAGCGGCCTACGAGCAGTACTTC
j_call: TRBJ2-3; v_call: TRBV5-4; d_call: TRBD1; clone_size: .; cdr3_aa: CASSLSTGDTDTQYF; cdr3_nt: TGTGCCAGCAGCTTATCGACAGGGGACACAGATACGCAGTATTTT
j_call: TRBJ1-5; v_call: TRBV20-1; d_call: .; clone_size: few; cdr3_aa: CSASDGHDSNQPQHF; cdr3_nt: TGCAGTGCTAGCGACGGACATGATAGCAATCAGCCCCAGCATTTT
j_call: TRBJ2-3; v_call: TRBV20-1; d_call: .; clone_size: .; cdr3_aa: CSARPGPPDTQYF; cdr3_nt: TGCAGTGCCCGCCCCGGTCCTCCAGATACGCAGTATTTT
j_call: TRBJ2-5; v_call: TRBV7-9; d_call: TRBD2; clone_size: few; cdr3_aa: CASSFRAGGYQETQYF; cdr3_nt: TGTGCCAGCAGCTTCCGGGCGGGGGGGTACCAAGAGACCCAGTACTTC
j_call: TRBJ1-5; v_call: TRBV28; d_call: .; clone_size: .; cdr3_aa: CASSGGEQPQHF; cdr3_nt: TGTGCCAGCAGTGGGGGAGAGCAGCCCCAGCATTTT
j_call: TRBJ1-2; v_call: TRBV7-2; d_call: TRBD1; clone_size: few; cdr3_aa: CASSLAQSYNRGGYTF; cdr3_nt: TGTGCCAGCAGCTTAGCGCAATCATATAACAGGGGCGGCTACACCTTC
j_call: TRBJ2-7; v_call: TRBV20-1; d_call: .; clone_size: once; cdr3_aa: CSARVNLGLEQYF; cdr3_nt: TGCAGTGCTAGAGTTAATTTGGGTCTCGAGCAGTACTTC
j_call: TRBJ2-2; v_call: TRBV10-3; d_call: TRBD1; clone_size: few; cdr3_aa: CAIRGQDTGELFF; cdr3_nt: TGTGCCATCAGAGGACAGGACACCGGGGAGCTGTTTTTT
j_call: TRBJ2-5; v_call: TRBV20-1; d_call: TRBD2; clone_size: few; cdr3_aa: CSARGEFSGRAQTQYF; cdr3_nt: TGCAGTGCTAGAGGTGAATTTAGCGGGAGGGCCCAGACCCAGTACTTC
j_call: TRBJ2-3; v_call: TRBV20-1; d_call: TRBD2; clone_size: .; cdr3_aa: CSPQVAGGPGVDTQYF; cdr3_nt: TGCAGCCCACAAGTAGCGGGAGGGCCGGGTGTAGATACGCAGTATTTT
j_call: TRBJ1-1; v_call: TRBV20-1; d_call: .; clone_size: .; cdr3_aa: CSAERYTEAFF; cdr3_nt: TGCAGTGCCGAGCGATACACTGAAGCTTTCTTT
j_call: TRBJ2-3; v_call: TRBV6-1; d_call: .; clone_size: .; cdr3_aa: CASSRRDTQYF; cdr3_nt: TGTGCCAGCAGCCGAAGGGATACGCAGTATTTT
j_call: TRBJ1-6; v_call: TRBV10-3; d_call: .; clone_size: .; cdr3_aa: CAITGRSNSPLHF; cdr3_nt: TGTGCCATCACGGGACGGTCGAATTCACCCCTCCACTTT
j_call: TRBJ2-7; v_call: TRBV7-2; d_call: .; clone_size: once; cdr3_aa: CASGLEDRVVQYF; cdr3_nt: TGTGCCAGCGGCTTAGAAGACCGAGTTGTGCAGTACTTC
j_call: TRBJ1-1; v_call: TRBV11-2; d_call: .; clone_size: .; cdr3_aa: CASSFLGVNTEAFF; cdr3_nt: TGTGCCAGCAGCTTCCTGGGCGTGAACACTGAAGCTTTCTTT
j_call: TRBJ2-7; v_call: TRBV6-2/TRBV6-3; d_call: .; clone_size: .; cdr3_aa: CASSRPSVGLSSYEQYF; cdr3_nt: TGTGCCAGCAGCCGCCCCTCCGTGGGGCTAAGCTCCTACGAGCAGTACTTC
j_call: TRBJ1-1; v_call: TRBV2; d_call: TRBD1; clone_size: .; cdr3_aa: CASRQGGYTEAFF; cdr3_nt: TGTGCCAGCAGACAGGGGGGTTACACTGAAGCTTTCTTT
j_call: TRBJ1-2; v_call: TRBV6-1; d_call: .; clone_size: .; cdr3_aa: CASTTLYGYTF; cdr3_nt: TGTGCCAGCACTACTCTCTATGGCTACACCTTC
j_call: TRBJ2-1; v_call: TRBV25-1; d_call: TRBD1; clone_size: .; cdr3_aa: CASSETLGQGASKDEQFF; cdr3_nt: TGTGCCAGCAGTGAAACCTTAGGACAGGGGGCTTCCAAGGATGAGCAGTTCTTC
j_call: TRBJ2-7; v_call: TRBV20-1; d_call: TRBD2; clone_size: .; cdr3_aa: CSAILGGRDYEQYF; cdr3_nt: TGCAGTGCGATCCTCGGGGGGAGGGACTACGAGCAGTACTTC
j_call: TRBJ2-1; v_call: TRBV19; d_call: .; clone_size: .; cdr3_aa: CASSNPGQYHEQFF; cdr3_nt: TGTGCCAGTAGTAACCCCGGACAGTACCATGAGCAGTTCTTC
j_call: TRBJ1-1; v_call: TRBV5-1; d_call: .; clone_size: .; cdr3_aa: CASSPSRDAEAFF; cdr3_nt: TGCGCCAGCAGCCCGTCCCGGGACGCTGAAGCTTTCTTT
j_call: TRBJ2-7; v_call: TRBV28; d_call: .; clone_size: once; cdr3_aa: CASLHMSDRRRNEQYF; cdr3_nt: TGTGCCAGCCTCCATATGAGTGACAGGAGAAGGAACGAGCAGTACTTC
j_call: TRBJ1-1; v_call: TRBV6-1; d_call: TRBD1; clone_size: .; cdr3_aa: CASTPGQGAPNTEAFF; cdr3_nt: TGTGCCAGCACTCCGGGACAGGGGGCCCCAAACACTGAAGCTTTCTTT
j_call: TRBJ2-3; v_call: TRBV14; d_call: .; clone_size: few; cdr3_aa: CASSLGTLTQYF; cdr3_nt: TGTGCCAGCAGCCTCGGGACTTTAACGCAGTATTTT
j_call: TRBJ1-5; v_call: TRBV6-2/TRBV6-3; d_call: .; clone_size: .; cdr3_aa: CASKAGTLNQPQHF; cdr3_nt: TGTGCCAGCAAGGCAGGGACGCTCAATCAGCCCCAGCATTTT
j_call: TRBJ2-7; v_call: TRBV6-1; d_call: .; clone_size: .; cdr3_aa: CASSESGVPVNEQYF; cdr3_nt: TGTGCCAGCAGTGAGTCGGGGGTTCCCGTCAACGAGCAGTACTTC
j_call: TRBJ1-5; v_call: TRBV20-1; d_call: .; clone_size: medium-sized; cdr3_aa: CSANKDSGNSNQPQHF; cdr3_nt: TGCAGTGCTAACAAAGACAGTGGAAATAGCAATCAGCCCCAGCATTTT
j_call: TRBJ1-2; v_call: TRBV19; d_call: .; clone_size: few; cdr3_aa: CASVPPGATNYGYTF; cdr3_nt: TGTGCCAGTGTCCCTCCAGGGGCAACTAACTATGGCTACACCTTC
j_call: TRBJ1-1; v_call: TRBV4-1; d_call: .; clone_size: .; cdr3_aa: CASSQAPGNTEAFF; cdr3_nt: TGCGCCAGCAGCCAAGCTCCGGGGAACACTGAAGCTTTCTTT
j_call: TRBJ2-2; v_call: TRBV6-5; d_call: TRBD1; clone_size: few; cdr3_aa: CASSYRRQGWSTGELFF; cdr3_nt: TGTGCCAGCAGTTACCGAAGACAGGGGTGGAGTACCGGGGAGCTGTTTTTT
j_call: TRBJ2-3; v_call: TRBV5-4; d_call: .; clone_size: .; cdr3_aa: CASSLVTTDTQYF; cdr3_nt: TGTGCCAGCAGCTTGGTAACTACAGATACGCAGTATTTT
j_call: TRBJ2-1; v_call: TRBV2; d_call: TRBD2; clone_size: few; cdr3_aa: CASSETASGEQFF; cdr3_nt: TGTGCCAGCAGTGAAACGGCTAGCGGCGAGCAGTTCTTC
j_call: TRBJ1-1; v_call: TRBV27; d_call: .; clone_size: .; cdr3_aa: CASSLWAGGMNTEAFF; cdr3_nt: TGTGCCAGCAGTTTATGGGCAGGAGGGATGAACACTGAAGCTTTCTTT
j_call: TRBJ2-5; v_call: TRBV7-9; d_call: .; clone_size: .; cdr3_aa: CASSPGLQETQYF; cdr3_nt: TGTGCCAGCAGCCCGGGGTTACAAGAGACCCAGTACTTC
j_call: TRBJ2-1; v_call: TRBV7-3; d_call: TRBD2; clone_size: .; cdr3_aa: CASSLGTSGNNEQFF; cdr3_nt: TGTGCCAGCAGCTTAGGGACTAGCGGGAACAATGAGCAGTTCTTC
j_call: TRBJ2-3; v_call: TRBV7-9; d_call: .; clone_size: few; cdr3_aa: CASSPIGGGDTQYF; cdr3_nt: TGTGCCAGCAGCCCCATAGGTGGCGGAGATACGCAGTATTTT